The following is a T cell receptor (beta chain) sequence with its context. Its antigen is not identified. TCRdb keeps only in-frame clones here, not all; method: immunoSEQ multiplex PCR. The repertoire holds about 170,000 clones, more than 80% seen once, with roughly 2.5% in the top ten. The sample comes from a study of T cell responses to AZD1222 COVID-19 vaccine. Study-level points and caveats: Donors were mostly white British, more females; clonal diversity possibly underestimated.

The source material was peripheral blood, sampled on day 0 of AZD1222 vaccination. This TCR derives from an adult in good health.

CDR3 coding DNA: TGTGCCAGCAGAGGTTCAGCGGGAGGTACCGGGGAGCTGTTTTTT. Protein: CASRGSAGGTGELFF. The chain employs TRBV6-6 and TRBJ2-2; TRBD2 matches 9 bases. The CDR3 contains 15 residues. Losses at the gene ends were 6 bases for V and 5 bases for J; bases not matched to a gene: 7. Germline assignment: CDR1 MNHNY and CDR2 SVGAGI (reference sequence).